The 23 T cell receptor beta chains given below trace back to one sample, sequenced in a study of cytomegalovirus exposure and HLA in healthy donors. Produced via immunoSEQ multiplex PCR; TCRdb's table is partial and in-frame only. The data show approximately 70,000 clones, 85% to 95% seen once. Sequenced: PBMCs. Receptors originate from a woman under 30 in good health and CMV-seropositive.

This clone was observed a single time. The chain carries TRBV7-2 and TRBJ2-1; D ambiguous. CDR1 is SGHTA, CDR2 FQGNSA, per germline. The CDR3 loop spans 13 amino acids. V was pared by 1 base and J by 6 bases, with 7 bases between. In nucleotides, the CDR3 is TGTGCCAGCAGCTTAGGCCAGTTCAATGAGCAGTTCTTC. Amino acid sequence: CASSLGQFNEQFF. Filled out from reference TRBV7-2 and TRBJ2-1, the complete variable domain reads GAGVSQSPSNKVTEKGKDVELRCDPISGHTALYWYRQSLGQGLEFLIYFQGNSAPDKSGLPSDRFSAERTGGSVSTLTIQRTQQEDSAVYLCASSLGQFNEQFFGPGTRLTVL.

This sequence joins TRBV5-4 and TRBJ1-2; D remains ambiguous. The CDR3 contains 16 residues. Germline V gives CDR1 SGHNT, CDR2 YYREEE (reference sequence). V was clipped by 1 base and J by 0 bases, with 13 bases between them. The CDR3 DNA reads TGTGCCAGCAGCTTGTACGGCGGCACCTCTAACTATGGCTACACCTTC. Residues: CASSLYGGTSNYGYTF.

This CDR3 reads CASSTTTGFEQFF. DNA for the CDR3: TGTGCCAGCAGCACAACGACAGGGTTTGAGCAGTTCTTC. V usage is TRBV9 and J usage is TRBJ2-1; 7 bases are shared with TRBD1. This CDR3 has 13 residues. The germline V gene has CDR1 SGDLS and CDR2 YYNGEE. V lost 4 bases and J lost 9; bases outside the gene matches: 7.

The chain recombines TRBV9 with TRBJ2-3, with D perhaps TRBD2 (6 bases). The CDR3 runs to 14 residues. Germline V gene data show CDR1 as SGDLS and CDR2 as YYNGEE. V gave up 1 base and J gave up 3 bases, with 9 bases separating them. CDR3 amino acids: CASSVPSVTDTQYF. In DNA, the CDR3 is TGTGCCAGCAGCGTACCTAGCGTGACAGATACGCAGTATTTT.

The gene calls are TRBV11-3 and TRBJ2-7; 9 nucleotides match TRBD1. Losses at the gene ends were 5 bases for V and 5 bases for J; bases not matched to a gene: 7. This CDR3 is built from 14 residues. Germline V CDR1 and CDR2: SGHNT, YENEEA. CDR3 in amino acids: CASSRRDRADEQYF. DNA of the CDR3: TGTGCCAGCAGCCGACGGGACAGGGCGGACGAGCAGTACTTC.

Note on this clone: The junction differs from germline at one of its ends, possibly a read error. The chain couples TRBV7-2 to TRBJ1-4; TRBD1 matches 10 bases. From germline, CDR1 is SGHTA and CDR2 FQGNSA. The CDR3 contains 16 residues. The CDR3, as DNA: TGTGCCAGCAGCGCCCTCCCGGGACAGGGGAATGTAAAACTGTTTTTT. This translates into CASSALPGQGNVKLFF. Full variable domain (rest looked up from reference TRBV7-2 and TRBJ1-4): GAGVSQSPSNKVTEKGKDVELRCDPISGHTALYWYRQSLGQGLEFLIYFQGNSAPDKSGLPSDRFSAERTGGSVSTLTIQRTQQEDSAVYLCASSALPGQGNVKLFFGSGTQLSVL.

This clone was observed once. The V call is TRBV9, the J call TRBJ2-3, with 9 bases fitting TRBD2. V gave up 2 bases and J gave up 6 bases; unmatched junction bases: 10. Germline values: CDR1 SGDLS, CDR2 YYNGEE. This CDR3 is 16 amino acids long. Here the CDR3 DNA reads TGTGCCAGCAGCGTCCCTACAGCGGGGGGCTCGGATACGCAGTATTTT. Amino acid sequence: CASSVPTAGGSDTQYF. The whole variable domain, remainder taken from reference TRBV9 and TRBJ2-3, is DSGVTQTPKHLITATGQRVTLRCSPRSGDLSVYWYQQSLDQGLQFLIQYYNGEERAKGNILERFSAQQFPDLHSELNLSSLELGDSALYFCASSVPTAGGSDTQYFGPGTRLTVL.

A few counts support this clone. The chain combines TRBV10-1 with TRBJ2-7, with 8 bases matching TRBD2. Looked up from germline, CDR1 is WNHNN and CDR2 is SYGVQD (reference sequence). This CDR3 is built from 16 residues. V trimming: 11 bases; J trimming: 0 bases; junction bases outside the gene matches: 15. DNA of the CDR3: TGCGCCGGAACAAGACGGAGGGGACTAGTCTCCTACGAGCAGTACTTC. Protein product: CAGTRRRGLVSYEQYF.

The chain carries TRBV4-2 and TRBJ1-1; possible D gene TRBD1, 5 bases. The germline V and J ends were trimmed by 4 bases and 7 bases, with 10 bases remaining between them. Germline V gene lookup returns CDR1 LGHNA and CDR2 YNFKEQ. CDR3 size: 12 residues. The CDR3 DNA is TGTGCCAGCAGCCCTCGGGGGGGTGAAGCTTTCTTT. Amino acid sequence: CASSPRGGEAFF.

The chain recombines TRBV13 with TRBJ1-2; maybe TRBD1 (6 bases). CDR1 is PRHDT, CDR2 FYEKMQ, per germline (reference sequence). V was cut by 0 bases and J by 6 bases, with 14 bases left in between. This CDR3 has 15 residues. The CDR3 sequence: CASSLGRRGADGYTF. The CDR3 bases are TGTGCCAGCAGCTTAGGCCGGCGGGGGGCTGATGGCTACACCTTC.

In the case of this clone: Other DNA sequences within the sample encode an identical CDR3. The chain combines TRBV5-1 with TRBJ2-1, with 8 bases aligning to TRBD2. The germline gives CDR1 SGHRS, CDR2 YFSETQ. This CDR3 comprises 14 residues. Trimming at V came to 4 bases and at J to 2 bases, leaving 2 bases not matched to a gene. Here the CDR3 reads CASSGSGAYNEQFF. CDR3 DNA sequence: TGCGCCAGCAGCGGTAGCGGGGCCTACAATGAGCAGTTCTTC.

The chain couples TRBV7-9 to TRBJ2-3, with D unresolved. Trimming cost V 4 bases and J 3 bases, with 8 bases left between them. CDR3 size: 13 residues. Germline V CDR1 and CDR2: SEHNR, FQNEAQ (reference sequence). The CDR3 DNA reads TGTGCCAGCAGCTCGCGCCTGACAGATACGCAGTATTTT. Residues: CASSSRLTDTQYF.

A few counts support this clone. CDR3 loop: CASSLGVNTEAFF. DNA of the CDR3: TGCGCCAGCAGCTTGGGAGTGAACACTGAAGCTTTCTTT. The chain carries TRBV5-1 and TRBJ1-1; D uncertain. The CDR3 covers 13 residues. Deletions cut 0 bases from V and 0 bases from J, with 3 bases between. Germline assignment: CDR1 SGHRS and CDR2 YFSETQ.

This sequence joins TRBV21-1 and TRBJ2-7; no check of the table's D call, TRBD1, against the DNA was made. TRBV21-1 is a recognized pseudogene. This CDR3 is 14 amino acids long. CDR3 sequence: CASIGTGWSYEQYF. CDR3 DNA sequence: TGTGCCAGCATAGGGACAGGGTGGAGCTACGAGCAGTACTTC.

The chain has TRBV5-1 and TRBJ2-7; 12 nucleotides match TRBD2. V trimming: 0 bases; J trimming: 1 base; junction bases outside the gene matches: 2. The CDR3 runs 16 residues. Germline CDR1 is SGHRS and CDR2 is YFSETQ. The CDR3 spells CASSLAGTSGSYEQYF. As DNA, the CDR3 is TGCGCCAGCAGCTTGGCGGGGACTAGCGGGTCCTACGAGCAGTACTTC.

The gene calls are TRBV4-1 and TRBJ1-6, with D possibly being TRBD1 (5 bases). The V end lost 2 bases, the J end lost 7 bases, and 15 bases lay between the germline ends. The CDR3 is made up of 16 amino acids. The germline CDR1 and CDR2 sequences are MGHRA and YSYEKL. The CDR3 loop reads CASSQSLAGPNSPLHF. The CDR3 nucleotides are TGCGCCAGCAGCCAAAGTCTCGCAGGGCCAAATTCACCCCTCCACTTT.

The chain is built from TRBV7-9 and TRBJ2-3; no definite D call. V lost 1 base, J lost 0 bases, and 8 bases lay in between. The CDR3 covers 15 residues. CDR1 is SEHNR and CDR2 is FQNEAQ in the germline V gene (reference sequence). DNA of the CDR3: TGTGCCAGCAGCTTAGGAGATCTTAGCACAGATACGCAGTATTTT. It codes for CASSLGDLSTDTQYF.

The chain employs TRBV2 and TRBJ2-7, with 14 bases that match TRBD2. Germline lookup yields CDR1 SNHLY and CDR2 FYNNEI. V shed 0 bases, J shed 7 bases, and the junction held 11 bases outside the gene matches. The CDR3 totals 18 residues. The CDR3 nucleotides are TGTGCCAGCAGTGAAGCCCAGGGACTAGCGGGAGCGCCTGGGGAGCAGTACTTC. Encoded protein: CASSEAQGLAGAPGEQYF.

This chain links TRBV29-1 with TRBJ2-2, with D unresolved. The CDR3 length is 11 residues. V was shortened by 2 bases and J by 10 bases, with 8 bases between the two germline ends. Germline values: CDR1 SQVTM, CDR2 ANQGSEA. CDR3: CSVESSKELFF. Here the CDR3 DNA reads TGCAGCGTTGAATCTAGTAAGGAGCTGTTTTTT.

The rearrangement uses TRBV28 and TRBJ1-1; 11 nucleotides line up with TRBD1. The CDR3 loop spans 16 amino acids. V lost 2 bases and J lost 4; bases outside the gene matches: 6. Germline CDR1 reads MDHEN; CDR2 reads SYDVKM. CDR3 loop: CASSLIFGTGGTEAFF. The CDR3 DNA follows: TGTGCCAGCAGTTTAATCTTTGGGACAGGGGGCACTGAAGCTTTCTTT.

This chain connects TRBV27 to TRBJ2-1; D gene uncertain. V lost 0 bases and J lost 0, with 9 bases in between. From germline, CDR1 is MNHEY and CDR2 SMNVEV (reference sequence). The CDR3 is 16 amino acids. The CDR3 here is CASSLSGSSSYNEQFF. For the CDR3, the DNA is TGTGCCAGCAGTTTATCGGGCTCAAGCTCCTACAATGAGCAGTTCTTC.

V is TRBV28 and J is TRBJ2-3; the D gene is possibly TRBD2 (5 bases). Germline assignment: CDR1 MDHEN and CDR2 SYDVKM. This CDR3 spans 16 amino acids. Trimming left V 2 bases short and J 4 bases short, with 16 bases between. The CDR3 region is CASSLEGAGVADTQYF. Here the CDR3 DNA reads TGTGCCAGCAGTTTAGAGGGCGCTGGGGTTGCAGATACGCAGTATTTT.

The V and J genes are TRBV6-1 and TRBJ2-3; 10 nucleotides match TRBD1. Germline lookup yields CDR1 MNHNS and CDR2 SASEGT. Trimming took 3 bases from V and 5 from J; bases not matched to a gene: 5. The CDR3 totals 15 residues. The CDR3 sequence is CASSDERTGGDTQYF. For the CDR3, the DNA is TGTGCCAGCAGTGATGAAAGGACAGGGGGAGATACGCAGTATTTT.